This T cell receptor beta chain was captured in a study of cytomegalovirus exposure and HLA in healthy donors. Study in general: A later analysis reported the 95 to 150 validation repertoires used the same platform as the approximately 670 first-cohort repertoires.

Unmatched junction bases numbered 16, after V lost 6 bases and J lost 1 base. Germline V CDR1 and CDR2: SNHLY, FYNNEI. This CDR3 has 18 residues. Measured with immunoSEQ multiplex PCR; TCRdb has only the in-frame clones, and not every one. Of 100,000 to 150,000 clones listed, approximately 95% are singletons. A note on this clone: Its target is unknown.

Overall study results and limits: According to the study, roughly 160 TCR beta chains were cytomegalovirus-associated.

Sequencing input: PBMCs. The sequence was collected from a man in his late teens or twenties in good health and CMV-seronegative. This rearrangement joins TRBV2 to TRBJ1-1; 8 bases are a match to TRBD1. The CDR3 sequence is CASRLRGKGTGQNTEAFF. CDR3 sequence (DNA): TGTGCCAGCAGATTGCGGGGGAAAGGGACAGGACAGAACACTGAAGCTTTCTTT.